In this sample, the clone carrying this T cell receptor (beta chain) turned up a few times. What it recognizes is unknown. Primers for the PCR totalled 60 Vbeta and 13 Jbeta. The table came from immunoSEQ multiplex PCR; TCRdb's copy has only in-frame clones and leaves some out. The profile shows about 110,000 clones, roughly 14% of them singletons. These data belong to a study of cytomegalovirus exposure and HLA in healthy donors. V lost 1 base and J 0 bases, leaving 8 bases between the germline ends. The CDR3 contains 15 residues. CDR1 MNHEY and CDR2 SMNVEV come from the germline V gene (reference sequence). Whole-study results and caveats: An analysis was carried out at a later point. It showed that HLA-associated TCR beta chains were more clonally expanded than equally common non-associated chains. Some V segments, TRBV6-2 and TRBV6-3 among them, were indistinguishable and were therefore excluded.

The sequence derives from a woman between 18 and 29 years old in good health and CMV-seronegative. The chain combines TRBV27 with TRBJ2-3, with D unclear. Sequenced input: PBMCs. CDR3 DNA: TGTGCCAGCAGTTTATACGGAGTTAGCACAGATACGCAGTATTTT. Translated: CASSLYGVSTDTQYF.